These T cell receptor beta chains were read from a single sample in a study of CD8+CD57+ T cells in acquired aplastic anemia. TCRdb called the reads again in MiXCR, with one record for every CDR3 protein. This table has just over 400,000 distinct CDR3 sequences, 65% to 75% appearing once. The material sequenced was sorted CD4+, CD8+, or CD8+CD57+ T cells (not recorded which) from PBMCs. These receptor sequences come from a human donor in good health, serving as a control. The CDR3 runs from the conserved cysteine through the conserved F or W. D genes are given only for firm matches. Clone sizes are given selectively: once, few, many, or a class where the clone is expanded.

CDR3 DNA	CDR3 protein	V gene	J gene	D gene	clone size
TGTGCCAGCAGCGAGAGGGGAGGGGCATCCTACCAGCAGTTT	CASSERGGASYQQF	TRBV7-8	TRBJ2-3	TRBD2	NA
TGTGCCAGCAGCCCCCAGAGGGGGGAGAATGGCTACACCTTC	CASSPQRGENGYTF	TRBV9	TRBJ1-2	NA	once
TGTGCCAGCAGTTTAGGGTCGAGGGGGGGCTACAATGAGCAGTTCTTC	CASSLGSRGGYNEQFF	TRBV7-9	TRBJ2-1	NA	NA
TGCAGTGCTTATACAGGGCCCAGCTATGGCTACACCTTC	CSAYTGPSYGYTF	TRBV20-1	TRBJ1-2	NA	many
TGCAGTGCTAAACAGGAAGCAAGTTCACTCTTT	CSAKQEASSLF	TRBV20-1	TRBJ1-1	NA	NA
TGTGCCAGCAGCGGAAGGGTTTACACCTTC	CASSGRVYTF	TRBV9	TRBJ1-2	NA	many
TGTGCCAGCAGCCGAGGTTCACCCCACTACTTT	CASSRGSPHYF	TRBV7-2	TRBJ1-6	NA	NA
TGTGCCAGCAGCTTACTCGGGTCCGATGAGCAGTTCTTC	CASSLLGSDEQFF	TRBV7-3	TRBJ2-1	NA	NA
TGTGCCAGCGGCTTATTCAGGGAGGATGGCTACGCCTTC	CASGLFREDGYAF	TRBV7-2	TRBJ1-2	NA	NA
TGTGCCAGCAGCTTGGGAGGAAACGTCTCACCCCTCCACTTT	CASSLGGNVSPLHF	TRBV5-4	TRBJ1-6	NA	NA
TGTGCCAGCAGCCCACGGGACACGAGCTCTGGAAACACCTTC	CASSPRDTSSGNTF	TRBV7-9	TRBJ1-2	NA	NA
TGTGCCAGCAGCTTGGCCGGGGGCAGGGGGCAGGTAGATACGCAGTATTTT	CASSLAGGRGQVDTQYF	TRBV5-5	TRBJ2-3	TRBD1	many
TGTGCCAGCAGCCGTGAAAAGGGGTTGGTGACTAGCTATGGCTACACCTTC	CASSREKGLVTSYGYTF	TRBV7-8	TRBJ1-2	NA	NA
TGTGCCAGCAGCCGACATCAAGCGGGGAGCCCCACGGATCTGTTTTTT	CASSRHQAGSPTDLFF	TRBV7-2	TRBJ2-2	TRBD2	once
TGTGCCAGCAGCTTCGATACGTGGAGTATTTCACCACTCCACTTT	CASSFDTWSISPLHF	TRBV7-2	TRBJ1-6	NA	NA
TGTGCCAGCAGTGACCCCAAGGGGAACTATGGCCACACCTTC	CASSDPKGNYGHTF	TRBV6-4	TRBJ1-2	NA	NA
TGTGCCATCAGGCTCGGGACAGCGAACACTGAAGCTTTCTTT	CAIRLGTANTEAFF	TRBV10-3	TRBJ1-1	TRBD1	many
TGTGCCAGTAGTATACAGAGCGGGGGCAACACAGATACGCAGTATTTT	CASSIQSGGNTDTQYF	TRBV19	TRBJ2-3	TRBD2	once
TGCGCCAGCAGCCAGAAGACAGGGGGCGGTAATGAAGCTTTCTTT	CASSQKTGGGNEAFF	TRBV12-3/TRBV12-4	TRBJ1-1	TRBD1	once
TGCTGCGTCGCTAGGGTATACCGCTACGGCTACACCTTC	CCVARVYRYGYTF	TRBV29-1	TRBJ1-2	NA	NA
TGCGCCAGCAGAATGGAACAGGCTCGCAGCTACACCTTC	CASRMEQARSYTF	TRBV10-1	TRBJ1-2	NA	few
TGTGCCATCAGTTCCGGGACAGGGGCCTACGAGCAGTACTTC	CAISSGTGAYEQYF	TRBV10-3	TRBJ2-7	TRBD1	NA
TGTGCCAGCAGCGTGGGGCCCGGGACTAGCGGGGGTCACCAAGAGACCCAGTACTTC	CASSVGPGTSGGHQETQYF	TRBV11-1	TRBJ2-5	TRBD2	NA
TGTGCCAGCAGCCAAGAGCCCGACGGTGAAGCTATCTTT	CASSQEPDGEAIF	TRBV7-2	TRBJ1-1	NA	NA
TGTGCCAGCAGTGGAGGTTGGGTAGCCTATGGCTACACCTTC	CASSGGWVAYGYTF	TRBV6-1	TRBJ1-2	NA	NA
TGCAGCGTTGGGACAGAGACTGAAGCTTTCTTT	CSVGTETEAFF	TRBV29-1	TRBJ1-1	NA	NA
TGTGCCAGCAGTGAATGGTTGGACAGGGCAAAACTGTTTTTT	CASSEWLDRAKLFF	TRBV2	TRBJ1-4	TRBD1	NA
NA	CASSPAYEQYFGPF	TRBV7-9	TRBJ2-7	NA	NA
TGCAGTGCTAGTACCGGACAGGTACTTGAAAAACTGTTTTTT	CSASTGQVLEKLFF	TRBV20-1	TRBJ1-4	TRBD1	many
TGCGCCAGCAGCAGTGGACTAGCGGGGGGTAGCACAGATACGCAGTATTTT	CASSSGLAGGSTDTQYF	TRBV5-1	TRBJ2-3	TRBD2	many
TGTGCCAGCAGTGAAGCGCGGTCAGGGGATGGCTACACCTTC	CASSEARSGDGYTF	TRBV2	TRBJ1-2	NA	NA
TGTGCCACCGGACAGGGGATGAACACTGAAGCTTTCTTT	CATGQGMNTEAFF	TRBV10-3	TRBJ1-1	TRBD1	NA
TGTGCCAGTAGTATTGGACACACGAACACTGAAGCTTTCTTT	CASSIGHTNTEAFF	TRBV19	TRBJ1-1	NA	NA